Only a few counts were recorded for the clone carrying this T cell receptor (beta chain). Its antigen is not known. Generated by immunoSEQ multiplex PCR, the TCRdb table keeps only in-frame clones and is missing some. Among about 220,000 clones listed, roughly 83% were seen once. V lost 4 bases, J lost 4 bases, and 11 bases lay in between. The CDR3 runs 15 residues. Germline V lookup: CDR1 MNHNS, CDR2 SASEGT. This specimen belongs to a study of cytomegalovirus exposure and HLA in healthy donors. Study-wide findings and caveats: The classifier reportedly diagnosed cytomegalovirus status with high specificity and sensitivity. Generally TCR sequences proved uncommon, though certain public TCRs appeared in numerous donors. Cytomegalovirus-associated status was assigned to some 180 TCR beta chains.

This clonotype was sampled from a woman aged 30 to 39 in good health and CMV-seropositive. This chain joins TRBV6-1 and TRBJ2-6, with D possibly matching TRBD2 (6 bases). The sequenced material came from PBMCs. The CDR3 DNA sequence: TGTGCCAGCAGTGCGATCGGGAGCGGGGCCAACGTCCTGACTTTC. Protein product: CASSAIGSGANVLTF.